This T cell receptor (beta chain) was sequenced during a study of early T cells in non-severe SARS-CoV-2 infection. Background on the study: Sequencing input comprised bulk RNA from unsorted whole blood; chain pairing was not available. Findings of the study overall: Reliance on VDJdb matching favored anti-spike CD8 responses; private and CD4 specificities were missed.

This clonotype has a count of ten or more. The antigen is unknown. Unique molecular identifiers were affixed to single, distinct cDNA molecules. MiXCR was run by TCRdb on the 5' RACE reads, yielding one entry per CDR3 protein. The table lists roughly 72,000 distinct CDR3 sequences, 12% of them singletons, with about 2.5% in the top ten. The CDR3 totals 16 residues. CDR1 and CDR2 (germline): SGHVS, FQNEAQ. The ends were cut back, 1 base at V and 1 base at J, with 12 bases in the middle. Sample: whole blood, taken at baseline. The sequence derives from an adult who was a healthcare worker with PCR-confirmed SARS-CoV-2 infection or an uninfected control (not recorded which). The J gene is TRBJ2-3, the V gene TRBV7-8; the D is unclear. DNA for the CDR3: TGTGCCAGCAGCTTAGGAAGGGCACCCCGCACAGATACGCAGTATTTT. Protein: CASSLGRAPRTDTQYF. The full variable domain, with the rest looked up from reference TRBV7-8 and TRBJ2-3, is GAGVSQSPRYKVAKRGQDVALRCDPISGHVSLFWYQQALGQGPEFLTYFQNEAQLDKSGLPSDRFFAERPEGSVSTLKIQRTQQEDSAVYLCASSLGRAPRTDTQYFGPGTRLTVL.